This T cell receptor beta chain was identified in a study of esophageal squamous cell carcinoma under preoperative chemotherapy. The study, taken as a whole, reports: Tumor-infiltrating lymphocytes showed no significant post-chemotherapy TCR diversity increase, unlike peripheral T cells. Paclitaxel-nedaplatin therapy caused immediate, substantial clonotype frequency changes.

Each CDR3 protein is one row after TCRdb ran MiXCR on the PCR reads. This table has 9,000 to 9,500 distinct CDR3 sequences, over 40% appearing once. The CDR3 has 13 amino acids. Trimming cost V 4 bases and J 5 bases, with 11 bases left between them. The V gene's germline CDR1 is MGHRA and CDR2 YSYEKL. As for time point: after preoperative PTX-NDP chemotherapy. Notes on this clonotype: Its specificity is unknown.

Collection took place from a patient given preoperative chemotherapy. The V and J genes are TRBV4-1 and TRBJ1-1; no definite D call. This clonotype originated in a human donor with esophageal squamous cell carcinoma. The donor label of this sample is uncertain. The CDR3 nucleotides are TGCGCCAGCAGCCTCCTTGGCGGGACTGAAGCTTTCTTT. Translating it yields CASSLLGGTEAFF.